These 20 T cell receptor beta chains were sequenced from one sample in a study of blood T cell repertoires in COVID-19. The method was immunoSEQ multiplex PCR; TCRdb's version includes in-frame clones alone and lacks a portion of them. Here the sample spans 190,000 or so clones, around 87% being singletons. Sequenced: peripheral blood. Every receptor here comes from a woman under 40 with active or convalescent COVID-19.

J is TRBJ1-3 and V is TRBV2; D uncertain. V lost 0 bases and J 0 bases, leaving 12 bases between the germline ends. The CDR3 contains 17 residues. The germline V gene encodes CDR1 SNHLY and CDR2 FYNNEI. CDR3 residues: CASSEARLGYSGNTIYF. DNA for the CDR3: TGTGCCAGCAGTGAAGCGCGTCTTGGTTACTCTGGAAACACCATATATTTT.

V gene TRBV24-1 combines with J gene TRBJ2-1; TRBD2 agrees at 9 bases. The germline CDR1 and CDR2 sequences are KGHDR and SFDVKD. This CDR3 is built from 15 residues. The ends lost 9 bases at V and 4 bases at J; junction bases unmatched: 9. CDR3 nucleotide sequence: TGTGCCACCGGGGACCTAGCGGGACCTTACAATGAGCAGTTCTTC. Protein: CATGDLAGPYNEQFF.

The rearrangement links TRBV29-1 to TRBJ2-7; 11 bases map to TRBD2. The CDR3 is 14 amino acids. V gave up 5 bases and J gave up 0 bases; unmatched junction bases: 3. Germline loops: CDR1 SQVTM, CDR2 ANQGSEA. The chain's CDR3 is CSVRLAGSSYEQYF. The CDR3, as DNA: TGCAGCGTTCGACTAGCGGGAAGCTCCTACGAGCAGTACTTC.

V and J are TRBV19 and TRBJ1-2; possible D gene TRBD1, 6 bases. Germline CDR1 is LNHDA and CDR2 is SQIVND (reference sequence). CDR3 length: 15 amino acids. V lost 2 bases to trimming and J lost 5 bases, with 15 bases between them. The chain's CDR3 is CASSIQGRTRYGYTF. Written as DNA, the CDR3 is TGTGCCAGTAGTATACAGGGGCGGACGAGGTATGGCTACACCTTC.

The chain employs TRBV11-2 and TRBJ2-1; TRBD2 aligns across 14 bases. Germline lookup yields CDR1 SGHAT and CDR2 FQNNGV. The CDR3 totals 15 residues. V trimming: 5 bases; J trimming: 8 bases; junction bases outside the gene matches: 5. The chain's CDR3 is CASSLGTSGSDEQFF. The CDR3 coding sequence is TGTGCCAGCAGCCTTGGGACTAGCGGGAGTGATGAGCAGTTCTTC.

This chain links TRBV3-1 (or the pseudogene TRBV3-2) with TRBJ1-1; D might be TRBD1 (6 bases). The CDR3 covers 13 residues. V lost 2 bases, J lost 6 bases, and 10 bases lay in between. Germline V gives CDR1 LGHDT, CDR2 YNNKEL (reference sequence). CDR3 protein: CASSQRGAAEAFF. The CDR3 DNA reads TGTGCCAGCAGCCAACGGGGGGCGGCTGAAGCTTTCTTT.

The CDR3 DNA follows: TGCAGCGTTGAAGAGAGGGGCAGGGGGCACACTGAAGCTTTCTTT. Its protein is CSVEERGRGHTEAFF. The rearrangement uses TRBV29-1 and TRBJ1-1, with 8 bases aligning to TRBD1. CDR1 SQVTM and CDR2 ANQGSEA come from the germline V gene. This CDR3 comprises 15 residues. The V and J ends lost 0 bases and 3 bases, in that order; junction bases with no gene match: 6.

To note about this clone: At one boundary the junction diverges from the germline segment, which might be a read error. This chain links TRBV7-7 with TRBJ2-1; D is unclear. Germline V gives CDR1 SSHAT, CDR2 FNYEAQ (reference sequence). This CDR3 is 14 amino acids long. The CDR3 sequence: CASSFSPSDNEQFF. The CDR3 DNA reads TGTGCTAGCAGCTTCTCCCCCAGCGACAATGAGCAGTTCTTC. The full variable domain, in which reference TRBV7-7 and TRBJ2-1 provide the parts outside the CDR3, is GAGVSQSPRYKVTKRGQDVTLRCDPISSHATLYWYQQALGQGPEFLTYFNYEAQPDKSGLPSDRFSAERPEGSISTLTIQRTEQRDSAMYRCASSFSPSDNEQFFGPGTRLTVL.

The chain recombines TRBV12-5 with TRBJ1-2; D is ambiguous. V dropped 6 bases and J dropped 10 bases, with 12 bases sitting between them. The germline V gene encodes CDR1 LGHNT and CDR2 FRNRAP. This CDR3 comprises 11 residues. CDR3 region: CASGLLPNYTF. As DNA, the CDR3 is TGTGCTAGTGGCCTACTCCCCAACTACACCTTC.

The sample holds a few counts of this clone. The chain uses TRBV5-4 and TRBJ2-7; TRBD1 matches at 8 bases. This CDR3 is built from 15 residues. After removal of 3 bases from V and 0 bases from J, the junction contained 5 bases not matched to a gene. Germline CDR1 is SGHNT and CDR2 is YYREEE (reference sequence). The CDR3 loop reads CASSSRDRSSYEQYF. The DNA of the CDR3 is TGTGCCAGCAGCTCCCGGGACAGGTCCTCCTACGAGCAGTACTTC.

The CDR3 DNA follows: TGTGCCAGTACTATTATTAGCGGGACTACCTACGAGCAGTACTTC. Translated, it gives CASTIISGTTYEQYF. The chain carries TRBV12-1 and TRBJ2-7; TRBD2, the table's D call, was not compared with the DNA. TRBV12-1 is shown as a pseudogene. The CDR3 spans 15 residues.

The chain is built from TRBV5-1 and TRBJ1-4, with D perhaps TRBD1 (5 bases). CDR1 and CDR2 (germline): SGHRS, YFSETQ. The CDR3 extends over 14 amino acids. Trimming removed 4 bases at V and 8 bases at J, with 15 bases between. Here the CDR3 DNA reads TGCGCCAGCAGCGCAGGGCCCGGTGGGGAAAAACTGTTTTTT. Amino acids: CASSAGPGGEKLFF.

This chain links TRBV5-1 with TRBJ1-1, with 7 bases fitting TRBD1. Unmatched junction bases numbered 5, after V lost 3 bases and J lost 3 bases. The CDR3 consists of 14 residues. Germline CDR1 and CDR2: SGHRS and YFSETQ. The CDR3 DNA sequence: TGCGCCAGCAGCTCAGACAGGGCTGACACTGAAGCTTTCTTT. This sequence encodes CASSSDRADTEAFF.

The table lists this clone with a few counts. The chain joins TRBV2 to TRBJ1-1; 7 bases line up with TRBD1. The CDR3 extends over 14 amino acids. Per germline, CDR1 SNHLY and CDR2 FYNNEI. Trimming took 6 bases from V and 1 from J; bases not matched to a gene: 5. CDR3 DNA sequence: TGTGCCAGCAGATACAGGGGCGCGAACACTGAAGCTTTCTTT. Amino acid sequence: CASRYRGANTEAFF.

This chain's CDR3 is CSASNRRSSYNEQFF. CDR3 sequence (DNA): TGCAGTGCTAGTAATAGGCGGAGCTCCTACAATGAGCAGTTCTTC. The chain carries TRBV20-1 and TRBJ2-1; no definite D call. The V gene's germline CDR1 is DFQATT and CDR2 SNEGSKA (reference sequence). This CDR3 has 15 amino acids. Trimming removed 3 bases at V and 0 bases at J, with 12 bases between.

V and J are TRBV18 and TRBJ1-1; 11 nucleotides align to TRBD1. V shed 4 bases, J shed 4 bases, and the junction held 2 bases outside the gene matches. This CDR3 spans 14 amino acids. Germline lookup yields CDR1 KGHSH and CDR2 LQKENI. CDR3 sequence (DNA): TGTGCCAGCTCACAAGGACAGGGGGCCACTGAAGCTTTCTTT. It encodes CASSQGQGATEAFF.

Here the CDR3 reads CASSLGGQGSNQPQHF. In DNA, the CDR3 is TGTGCCAGCAGCCTGGGGGGACAGGGTAGCAATCAGCCCCAGCATTTT. The V gene is TRBV4-2, the J gene TRBJ1-5, with 9 bases lining up with TRBD1. The V gene end was trimmed by 4 bases and the J gene end by 0 bases; junction bases not matched to a gene: 4. Germline lookup yields CDR1 LGHNA and CDR2 YNFKEQ. CDR3 length: 16 residues.

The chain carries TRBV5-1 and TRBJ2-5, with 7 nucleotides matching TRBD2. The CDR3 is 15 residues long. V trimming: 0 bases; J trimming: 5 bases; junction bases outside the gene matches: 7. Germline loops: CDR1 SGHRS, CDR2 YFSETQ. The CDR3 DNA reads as TGCGCCAGCAGCTTGGCGGAGACTAGCTGGGAGACCCAGTACTTC. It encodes CASSLAETSWETQYF.

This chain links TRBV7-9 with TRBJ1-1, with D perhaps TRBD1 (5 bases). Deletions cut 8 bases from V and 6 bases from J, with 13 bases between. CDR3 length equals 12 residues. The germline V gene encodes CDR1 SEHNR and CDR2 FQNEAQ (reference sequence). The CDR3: CASVGGWAEAFF. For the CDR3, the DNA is TGTGCCAGCGTCGGGGGTTGGGCTGAAGCTTTCTTT.

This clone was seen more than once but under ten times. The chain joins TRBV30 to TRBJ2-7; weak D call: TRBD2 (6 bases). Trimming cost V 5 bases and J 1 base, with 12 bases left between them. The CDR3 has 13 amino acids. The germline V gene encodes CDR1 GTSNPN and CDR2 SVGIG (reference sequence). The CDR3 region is CAWDTSTSYEQYF. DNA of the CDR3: TGTGCCTGGGATACTAGCACGTCCTACGAGCAGTACTTC.